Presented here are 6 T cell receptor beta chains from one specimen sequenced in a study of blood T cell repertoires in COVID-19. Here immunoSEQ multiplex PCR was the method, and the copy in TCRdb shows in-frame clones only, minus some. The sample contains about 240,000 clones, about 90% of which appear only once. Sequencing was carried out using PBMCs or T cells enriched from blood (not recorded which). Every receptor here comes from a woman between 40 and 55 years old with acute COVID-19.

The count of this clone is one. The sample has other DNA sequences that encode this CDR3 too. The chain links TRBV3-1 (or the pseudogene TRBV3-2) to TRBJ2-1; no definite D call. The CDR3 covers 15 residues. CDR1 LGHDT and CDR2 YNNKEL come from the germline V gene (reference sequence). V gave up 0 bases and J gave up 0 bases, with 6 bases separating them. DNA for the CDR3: TGTGCCAGCAGCCAAGATACCAGCTCCTACAATGAGCAGTTCTTC. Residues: CASSQDTSSYNEQFF.

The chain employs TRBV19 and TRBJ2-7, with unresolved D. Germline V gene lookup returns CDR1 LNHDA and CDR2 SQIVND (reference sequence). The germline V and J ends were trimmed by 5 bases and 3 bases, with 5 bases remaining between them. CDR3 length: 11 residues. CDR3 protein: CASSSNYEQYF. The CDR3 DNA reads TGTGCCAGTAGTTCCAACTACGAGCAGTACTTC.

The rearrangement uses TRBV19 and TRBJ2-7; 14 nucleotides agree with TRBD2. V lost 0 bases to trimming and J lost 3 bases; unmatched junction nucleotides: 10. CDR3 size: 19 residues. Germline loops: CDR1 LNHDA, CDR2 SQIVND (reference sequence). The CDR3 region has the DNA TGTGCCAGTAGTATAGACATCAATTTGGGACTAGCGGGAGACTACGAGCAGTACTTC. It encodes CASSIDINLGLAGDYEQYF.

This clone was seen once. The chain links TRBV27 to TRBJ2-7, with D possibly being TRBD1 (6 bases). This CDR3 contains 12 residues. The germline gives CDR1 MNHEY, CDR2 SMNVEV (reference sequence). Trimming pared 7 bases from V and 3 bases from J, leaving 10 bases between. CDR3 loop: CASMDRNYEQYF. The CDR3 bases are TGTGCCAGCATGGACAGAAACTACGAGCAGTACTTC.

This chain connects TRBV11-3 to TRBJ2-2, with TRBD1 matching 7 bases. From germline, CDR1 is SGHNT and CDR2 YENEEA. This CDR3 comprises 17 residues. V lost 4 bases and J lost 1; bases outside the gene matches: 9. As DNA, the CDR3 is TGTGCCAGCAGCTGGGTGCCGGGACAGCAGAACACCGGGGAGCTGTTTTTT. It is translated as CASSWVPGQQNTGELFF.

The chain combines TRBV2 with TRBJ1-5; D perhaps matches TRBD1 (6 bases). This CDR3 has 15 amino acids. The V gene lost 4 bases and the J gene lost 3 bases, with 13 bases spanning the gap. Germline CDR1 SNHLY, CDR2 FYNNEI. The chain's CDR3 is CASSGDNWDNQPQHF. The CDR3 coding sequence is TGTGCCAGCAGTGGGGACAATTGGGACAATCAGCCCCAGCATTTT.